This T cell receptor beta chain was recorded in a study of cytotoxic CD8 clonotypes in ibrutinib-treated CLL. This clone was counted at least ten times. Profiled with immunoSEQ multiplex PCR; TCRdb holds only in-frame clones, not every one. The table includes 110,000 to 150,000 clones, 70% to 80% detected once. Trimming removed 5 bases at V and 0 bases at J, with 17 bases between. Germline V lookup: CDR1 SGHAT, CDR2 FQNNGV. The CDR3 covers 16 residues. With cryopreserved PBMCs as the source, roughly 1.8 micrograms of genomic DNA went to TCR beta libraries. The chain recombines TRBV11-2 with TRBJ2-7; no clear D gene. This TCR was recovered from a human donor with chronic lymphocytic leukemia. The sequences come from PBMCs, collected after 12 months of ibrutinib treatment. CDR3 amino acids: CASSPWAVGRSYEQYF. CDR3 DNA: TGTGCCAGCAGCCCTTGGGCGGTCGGGCGCTCCTACGAGCAGTACTTC.